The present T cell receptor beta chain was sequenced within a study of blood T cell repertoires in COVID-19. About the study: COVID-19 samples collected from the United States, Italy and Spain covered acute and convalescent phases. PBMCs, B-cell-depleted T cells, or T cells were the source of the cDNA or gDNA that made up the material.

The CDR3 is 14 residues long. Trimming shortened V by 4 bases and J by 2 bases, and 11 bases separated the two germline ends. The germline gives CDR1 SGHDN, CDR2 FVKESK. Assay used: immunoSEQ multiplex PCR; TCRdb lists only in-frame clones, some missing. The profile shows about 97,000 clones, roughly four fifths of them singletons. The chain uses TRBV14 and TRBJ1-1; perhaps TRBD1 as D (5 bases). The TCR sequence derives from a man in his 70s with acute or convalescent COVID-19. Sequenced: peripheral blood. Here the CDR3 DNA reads TGTGCCAGCAGCCGAGCCAGGGATAACACTGAAGCTTTCTTT. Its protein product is CASSRARDNTEAFF.